The present T cell receptor beta chain was sequenced within a study of CXCR3-negative and CXCR3-positive naive CD8 T cells. Study-level points and caveats: Memory cells diverged, while naive CXCR3-positive and CXCR3-negative cells had similar TRBV-TRBJ usage. Sequencing showed both naive subsets with comparably high diversity, and memory CD8+ cells much lower. Higher TRB CDR3 hydrophobicity marked CXCR3-positive naive cells relative to CXCR3-negative naive cells. Naive subsets had comparable surface CD5, so TRB CDR3 properties gauged TCR strength.

This CDR3 comprises 14 residues. Germline V CDR1 and CDR2: SGHAT, FQNNGV. On this clonotype: Its antigen is undetermined.

The authors made the TRB cDNA libraries by 5' RACE using UMI labels. TCRdb re-called the 5' RACE reads and catalogs CDR3 proteins one per entry, DNA excluded. The specimen's table records around 130,000 distinct CDR3 sequences. The sequence was obtained from a human donor in good health. Some clones in this sample may be carry-over from other donors' samples. The sample comprised naive CXCR3+ CD8+ T cells from blood. This sample's subset: CD45RO-CCR7+CD27+CD95- naive CD8+ T cells expressing CXCR3 (TNR3+). The chain carries TRBV11-2 and TRBJ2-7. CDR3 protein: CASSLGSGLYEQYF.